Below, 27 T cell receptor beta chains from the same sample are listed, as sequenced in a study. TCRdb passed the RT-PCR reads through MiXCR, listing each CDR3 protein once. The top ten clones hold 3% to 4.5% of a sample with approximately 720,000 distinct CDR3 sequences, approximately 15% of them seen once. The sample was memory CD4+ T cells from blood. The receptors stem from a female donor in good health, serving as a healthy control.

This clonotype appeared many times. This rearrangement joins TRBV10-1 to TRBJ2-1, with no clear D. The CDR3 contains 15 residues. Germline V gene sequence: CDR1 WNHNN, CDR2 SYGVQD (reference sequence). V was pared by 3 bases and J by 12 bases, with 21 bases between. Here the CDR3 reads CASSETAVNNDGQFF. The CDR3 bases are TGCGCCAGCAGTGAAACGGCGGTGAATAATGACGGGCAGTTCTTC.

The chain links TRBV28 to TRBJ2-5; D possibly uses TRBD1 or TRBD2 (5 bases each). Per the germline V gene, CDR1 is MDHEN and CDR2 is SYDVKM. V shed 5 bases and J shed 1 base, with 14 bases lying between them. There are 15 residues in the CDR3. DNA of the CDR3: TGTGCCAGCAGTACCCGGGACGGCGCCCAAGAGACCCAGTACTTC. Translating gives CASSTRDGAQETQYF.

Only a few counts were recorded for this clonotype. This chain connects TRBV29-1 to TRBJ2-1, with 10 bases fitting TRBD2. The CDR3 is 16 residues long. Per germline, CDR1 SQVTM and CDR2 ANQGSEA. J was trimmed by 4 bases and V by 6 bases; bases with no gene match: 12. The CDR3 sequence is CSVAGLAAHLYNEQFF. As DNA, the CDR3 is TGCAGCGTCGCCGGACTAGCGGCTCACTTATACAATGAGCAGTTCTTC.

The chain carries TRBV10-2 and TRBJ1-1; 7 nucleotides agree with TRBD1. Germline V gene lookup returns CDR1 WSHSY and CDR2 SAAADI. There are 13 residues in the CDR3. V lost 8 bases, J lost 6 bases, and 9 bases stayed unmatched. The CDR3 nucleotides are TGCGCCAGCCACAGGGGCGAGAGCGCTGAAGCTTTCTTT. Residues: CASHRGESAEAFF.

Remarks on this clonotype: Its ends do not fully match the called genes, so a read error is possible. The chain employs TRBV7-7 and TRBJ2-7, with 9 bases matching TRBD2. The length of the CDR3 is 14 residues. CDR1 is SSHAT and CDR2 is FNYEAQ in the germline V gene (reference sequence). The CDR3: CASSSGTSSSEQYF. DNA of the CDR3: TGTGCTAGCAGCTCCGGGACTAGCAGTTCCGAGCAGTACTTC.

This clonotype showed up just a few times. V gene TRBV10-3 combines with J gene TRBJ1-1; D is unclear. V was shortened by 3 bases and J by 0 bases, with 14 bases between the two germline ends. The CDR3 totals 16 residues. Germline V gene data show CDR1 as ENHRY and CDR2 as SYGVKD. As DNA, the CDR3 is TGTGCCATCAGTGAAGGTCAGGCCCTCATGAACACTGAAGCTTTCTTT. Protein product: CAISEGQALMNTEAFF.

About this clonotype: Given the absence of the conserved phenylalanine or tryptophan at the CDR3 end, a read error is likely. This rearrangement joins TRBV11-1 to TRBJ2-5; 10 positions match TRBD1. V dropped 4 bases and J dropped 4; count of bases not matched to a gene: 3. Germline V gene lookup returns CDR1 SGHAT and CDR2 FQDESV (reference sequence). The CDR3 has 14 residues. The CDR3 DNA reads as TGTGCCAGCAGCTCCCGGACAGGGGGAGAGACCCAGTACTAC. Its translation is CASSSRTGGETQYY.

A few counts support this clonotype. The chain carries TRBV5-6 and TRBJ1-2, with a possible D match to TRBD1 (6 bases). Germline V gene sequence: CDR1 SGHDT, CDR2 YYEEEE. CDR3 length: 16 residues. Trimming left V 5 bases short and J 2 bases short, with 19 bases between. The CDR3 protein is CASRKAGQSLNYGYTF. In nucleotides, the CDR3 is TGTGCCAGCAGAAAAGCAGGACAGTCCCTGAACTATGGCTACACCTTC.

The chain combines TRBV7-2 with TRBJ1-4; TRBD1 aligns across 7 bases. The CDR3 extends over 14 amino acids. Germline-derived CDR1 and CDR2 are SGHTA and FQGNSA. The V gene end was trimmed by 4 bases and the J gene end by 8 bases; junction bases not matched to a gene: 7. The CDR3 DNA is TGTGCCAGCAGCTCTTCACAGGGGTACGAAAAACTGTTTTTT. Translated, it gives CASSSSQGYEKLFF.

The V call is TRBV10-3, the J call TRBJ2-1; D gene unclear. Germline V gene sequence: CDR1 ENHRY, CDR2 SYGVKD. This CDR3 is 15 amino acids long. V gave up 10 bases and J gave up 0 bases, with 16 bases separating them. The CDR3 region is CATVSGDLSYNEQFF. The DNA for the CDR3 is TGTGCCACCGTTTCAGGAGACCTCTCCTACAATGAGCAGTTCTTC.

This clonotype was picked up a small number of times. The chain is built from TRBV20-1 and TRBJ2-5; the D is unclear. With 4 bases removed from V and 0 bases from J, the gap between germline ends came to 12 bases. Germline V CDR1 and CDR2: DFQATT, SNEGSKA (reference sequence). The CDR3 loop spans 14 amino acids. CDR3: CSAKDIFDQETQYF. The CDR3 coding sequence is TGCAGTGCTAAAGATATTTTCGACCAAGAGACCCAGTACTTC.

The rearrangement links TRBV28 to TRBJ2-2, with D possibly being TRBD1 (6 bases). CDR1 is MDHEN, CDR2 SYDVKM, per germline. The CDR3 spans 13 residues. V gave up 9 bases and J gave up 1 base, with 9 bases separating them. CDR3 in amino acids: CASGTMNTGELFF. CDR3 nucleotides: TGTGCCAGTGGGACAATGAACACCGGGGAGCTGTTTTTT.

This chain links TRBV7-2 with TRBJ2-5; 7 positions agree with TRBD2. V was pared by 3 bases and J by 2 bases, with 3 bases of the junction left unmatched. Germline CDR1 and CDR2: SGHTA and FQGNSA. The CDR3 has 14 amino acids. CDR3 region: CASSFSAGQETQYF. DNA for the CDR3: TGTGCCAGCAGCTTTTCAGCGGGACAAGAGACCCAGTACTTC.

The J gene is TRBJ2-7, the V gene TRBV6-2 or TRBV6-3; D call uncertain. Per the germline V gene, CDR1 is MNHEY and CDR2 is SVGEGT. This CDR3 region has 13 residues. V was pared by 2 bases and J by 7 bases, with 12 bases between. The CDR3 coding sequence is TGTGCCAGCAGTTACGGACCCGGGTTGGAGCAGTACTTC. This codes for CASSYGPGLEQYF.

This clonotype has only a few counts. The rearrangement links TRBV4-2 to TRBJ2-1; 12 bases fit TRBD2. Germline CDR1 reads LGHNA; CDR2 reads YNFKEQ. V lost 2 bases and J lost 5; bases outside the gene matches: 4. The CDR3 has 16 residues. The CDR3 region is CASSQLAGGGNNEQFF. CDR3 in DNA: TGTGCCAGCAGCCAACTAGCGGGAGGGGGGAACAATGAGCAGTTCTTC.

V gene TRBV28 combines with J gene TRBJ2-3, with 11 bases lining up with TRBD1. Germline V gene sequence: CDR1 MDHEN, CDR2 SYDVKM. There are 15 residues in the CDR3. Losses at the gene ends were 5 bases for V and 6 bases for J; bases not matched to a gene: 7. CDR3 in amino acids: CASSTRDRGVDTQYF. The CDR3 bases are TGTGCCAGCAGTACCAGGGACAGGGGGGTGGATACGCAGTATTTT.

This clonotype was observed at least ten times. The J gene is TRBJ2-3, the V gene TRBV24-1; D is perhaps TRBD2 (5 bases). Germline values: CDR1 KGHDR, CDR2 SFDVKD. This CDR3 is 15 amino acids long. The V end was cut by 3 bases, the J end by 2 bases, with 11 bases between. The CDR3 nucleotides read TGTGCCACCAGTGATGAGACGGAGGACACAGATACGCAGTATTTT. Translated: CATSDETEDTDTQYF.

This clonotype was observed a few times. The CDR3 loop reads CATRAGGTNTEAFF. CDR3 nucleotide sequence: TGTGCCACCAGAGCAGGGGGAACGAACACTGAAGCTTTCTTT. The chain combines TRBV24-1 with TRBJ1-1; TRBD1 matches at 7 bases. Germline CDR1 and CDR2: KGHDR and SFDVKD. The CDR3 length is 14 residues. The J segment lost 1 base and the V segment lost 7 bases, leaving 5 bases of the junction unmatched.

This chain links TRBV7-2 with TRBJ2-2; 10 bases agree with TRBD1. This CDR3 contains 18 residues. Per the germline V gene, CDR1 is SGHTA and CDR2 is FQGNSA. The V segment lost 5 bases and the J segment 3 bases; nucleotides outside the gene matches: 12. CDR3 coding DNA: TGTGCCAGCAGCCGCTCTATTTGGGGACAGGGGTACACCGGGGAGCTGTTTTTT. Residues: CASSRSIWGQGYTGELFF.

This clonotype was observed a few times. CDR3 in amino acids: CASRRAAGENQPQHF. The CDR3 nucleotides are TGTGCCAGCAGACGCGCGGCAGGCGAGAATCAGCCCCAGCATTTT. The chain combines TRBV27 with TRBJ1-5; D remains unclear. Germline CDR1 and CDR2: MNHEY and SMNVEV (reference sequence). This CDR3 has 15 amino acids. Trimming shortened V by 6 bases and J by 4 bases, and 16 bases separated the two germline ends.

V is TRBV5-4 and J is TRBJ2-1, with 12 nucleotides matching TRBD2. Per the germline V gene, CDR1 is SGHNT and CDR2 is YYREEE (reference sequence). The CDR3 spans 14 residues. The J segment lost 8 bases and the V segment lost 4 bases, leaving 4 bases of the junction unmatched. CDR3 loop: CASSRGLAGDEQFF. For the CDR3, the DNA is TGTGCCAGCAGCCGGGGACTAGCGGGCGATGAGCAGTTCTTC.

This clonotype was seen only a few times. The V gene is TRBV5-1, the J gene TRBJ1-1; D is unresolved. The germline V gene has CDR1 SGHRS and CDR2 YFSETQ. Trimming took 5 bases from V and 1 from J, leaving 9 bases between them. The CDR3 totals 13 residues. CDR3 region: CASRRQWNTEAFF. The CDR3 nucleotides read TGCGCCAGCAGACGGCAGTGGAACACTGAAGCTTTCTTT.

This sequence joins TRBV6-1 and TRBJ1-3; unclear D gene. The CDR3 contains 14 residues. The V end was cut by 8 bases, the J end by 0 bases, with 11 bases between. In germline, CDR1 is MNHNS, CDR2 SASEGT. CDR3 sequence (DNA): TGTGCCAGCGGCTATACAGTCTCTGGAAACACCATATATTTT. This codes for CASGYTVSGNTIYF.

The V call is TRBV7-2, the J call TRBJ2-5; D is unresolved. V lost 5 bases, J lost 5 bases, and 18 bases lay in between. Germline loops: CDR1 SGHTA, CDR2 FQGNSA. The CDR3 runs 15 residues. DNA of the CDR3: TGTGCCAGCAGCGCCCGACTGTTTTATTCGGAGACCCAGTACTTC. The encoded protein is CASSARLFYSETQYF.

The chain employs TRBV6-1 and TRBJ1-5; D ambiguous. The CDR3 has 15 residues. Looked up from germline, CDR1 is MNHNS and CDR2 is SASEGT. Trimming shortened V by 4 bases and J by 0 bases, and 10 bases separated the two germline ends. Here the CDR3 DNA reads TGTGCCAGCAGTGTCGGGATTAATAGCAATCAGCCCCAGCATTTT. Translating it yields CASSVGINSNQPQHF.

This clonotype was seen ten or more times. The rearrangement links TRBV12-3 or TRBV12-4 to TRBJ1-5; the D is unclear. V was cut by 3 bases and J by 6 bases, with 12 bases left in between. The length of the CDR3 is 14 residues. The DNA of the CDR3 is TGTGCCAGCAGTTTGACCTCGGGGTCTCAGCCCCAGCATTTT. This gives the protein CASSLTSGSQPQHF.

The chain combines TRBV19 with TRBJ1-1, with D unclear. The CDR3 is made up of 13 amino acids. Germline-derived CDR1 and CDR2 are LNHDA and SQIVND (reference sequence). Trimming shortened V by 7 bases and J by 1 base, and 10 bases separated the two germline ends. The CDR3 is CASNLRPNTEAFF. CDR3 sequence (DNA): TGTGCCAGTAATCTGAGGCCGAACACTGAAGCTTTCTTT.